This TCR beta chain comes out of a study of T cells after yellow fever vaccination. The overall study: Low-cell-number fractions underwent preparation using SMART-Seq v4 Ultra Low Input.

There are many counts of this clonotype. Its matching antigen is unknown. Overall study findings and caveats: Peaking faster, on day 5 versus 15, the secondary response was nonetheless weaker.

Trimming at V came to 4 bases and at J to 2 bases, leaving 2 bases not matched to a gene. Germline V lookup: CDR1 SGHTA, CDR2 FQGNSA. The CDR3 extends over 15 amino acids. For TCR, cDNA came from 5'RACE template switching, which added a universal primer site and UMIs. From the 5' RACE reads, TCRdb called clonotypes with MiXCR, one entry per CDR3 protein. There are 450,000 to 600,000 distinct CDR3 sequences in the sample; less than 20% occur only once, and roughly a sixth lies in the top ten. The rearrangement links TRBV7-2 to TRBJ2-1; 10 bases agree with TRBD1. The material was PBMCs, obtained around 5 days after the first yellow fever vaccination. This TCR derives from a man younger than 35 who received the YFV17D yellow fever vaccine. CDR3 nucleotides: TGTGCCAGCAGCTCGACAGGGGGCACCTACAATGAGCAGTTCTTC. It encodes CASSSTGGTYNEQFF.